Each of the 32 T cell receptor beta chains below was sequenced from the same sample in a study of blood T cell repertoires in COVID-19. Sequencing used immunoSEQ multiplex PCR; TCRdb keeps in-frame clones, though not all of them. The sample contains 140,000 or so clones, around 83% of which appear only once. Input material: PBMCs or T cells enriched from blood (not recorded which). All receptors come from a man aged 45 to 65 who had recovered from COVID-19.

The chain carries TRBV9 and TRBJ2-2; 10 nucleotides agree with TRBD2. The CDR3 runs 16 residues. The germline V gene encodes CDR1 SGDLS and CDR2 YYNGEE. V dropped 3 bases and J dropped 3; count of bases not matched to a gene: 5. CDR3 in DNA: TGTGCCAGCAGCGCCAGGAGCGGGGGGGACACCGGGGAGCTGTTTTTT. It is translated as CASSARSGGDTGELFF. The entire variable domain, with the rest obtained from reference TRBV9 and TRBJ2-2, is as follows: DSGVTQTPKHLITATGQRVTLRCSPRSGDLSVYWYQQSLDQGLQFLIQYYNGEERAKGNILERFSAQQFPDLHSELNLSSLELGDSALYFCASSARSGGDTGELFFGEGSRLTVL.

The chain couples TRBV7-8 to TRBJ1-5; maybe TRBD1 (5 bases). The V end was cut by 6 bases, the J end by 7 bases, with 16 bases between. This CDR3 comprises 14 residues. Per germline, CDR1 SGHVS and CDR2 FQNEAQ. CDR3 nucleotides: TGTGCCAGCAGGGCAGGGTTTAGGGGACAGCCCCAGCATTTT. Amino acids: CASRAGFRGQPQHF.

The chain joins TRBV7-9 to TRBJ1-1, with a tentative D call TRBD1 (6 bases). This CDR3 contains 14 residues. V dropped 5 bases and J dropped 1 base, with 11 bases sitting between them. From germline, CDR1 is SEHNR and CDR2 FQNEAQ (reference sequence). This CDR3 reads CASSEQGPNTEAFF. CDR3 nucleotides: TGTGCCAGCAGCGAACAGGGACCGAACACTGAAGCTTTCTTT.

V usage is TRBV28 and J usage is TRBJ1-4, with a tentative D call TRBD1 (6 bases). The CDR3 extends over 14 amino acids. V shed 2 bases and J shed 5 bases, with 9 bases lying between them. Germline CDR1 MDHEN, CDR2 SYDVKM. This CDR3 is CASSLRQGNEKLFF. CDR3 DNA sequence: TGTGCCAGCAGTTTACGGCAGGGGAATGAAAAACTGTTTTTT.

This chain connects TRBV27 to TRBJ1-2; TRBD1 agrees at 9 bases. CDR1 is MNHEY and CDR2 is SMNVEV in the germline V gene (reference sequence). The CDR3 loop spans 16 amino acids. The V gene end was trimmed by 5 bases and the J gene end by 4 bases; junction bases not matched to a gene: 11. The CDR3 loop is CASSRTGEKRAYGYTF. The CDR3 coding sequence is TGTGCCAGCAGTCGGACAGGGGAAAAGAGGGCCTATGGCTACACCTTC.

This sequence joins TRBV3-1 (or the pseudogene TRBV3-2) and TRBJ1-1; 10 bases match TRBD1. The CDR3 extends over 14 amino acids. Germline assignment: CDR1 LGHDT and CDR2 YNNKEL (reference sequence). V shed 3 bases and J 4 bases; nucleotides not matched to a gene: 2. CDR3 in amino acids: CASSQGQGPTEAFF. CDR3 in DNA: TGTGCCAGCAGCCAGGGACAGGGGCCCACTGAAGCTTTCTTT.

This clone was found a few times. This chain uses TRBV6-5 with TRBJ1-5; 10 positions agree with TRBD1. This CDR3 region has 15 residues. Per the germline V gene, CDR1 is MNHEY and CDR2 is SVGAGI. The ends lost 5 bases at V and 7 bases at J; junction bases unmatched: 8. The CDR3 sequence is CASSSGQGVHQPQHF. The CDR3 nucleotides are TGTGCCAGCAGTAGCGGACAGGGGGTCCACCAGCCCCAGCATTTT.

The V gene is TRBV4-2, the J gene TRBJ1-4; D might be TRBD1 (5 bases). Germline V lookup: CDR1 LGHNA, CDR2 YNFKEQ. CDR3 length equals 12 residues. The CDR3 here is CGYRTTNEKLFF. Written as DNA, the CDR3 is TGTGGATACAGGACAACTAATGAAAAACTGTTTTTT.

V usage is TRBV30 and J usage is TRBJ1-5; D perhaps matches TRBD1 (5 bases). The CDR3 contains 18 residues. CDR1 is GTSNPN and CDR2 is SVGIG in the germline V gene (reference sequence). Trimming took 4 bases from V and 4 from J, leaving 26 bases between them. The DNA for the CDR3 is TGTGCCTGGACCAGGGAAGACTTGGTTTCGGCCCCAAATCAGCCCCAGCATTTT. The encoded protein is CAWTREDLVSAPNQPQHF.

The genes are TRBV5-8 and TRBJ1-5, with TRBD1 matching 7 bases. V trimming: 4 bases; J trimming: 0 bases; junction bases outside the gene matches: 4. CDR1 SGHTS and CDR2 YDEGEE come from the germline V gene. This CDR3 spans 15 amino acids. In DNA, the CDR3 is TGTGCCAGCAGCGCGGACAGGTATAGCAATCAGCCCCAGCATTTT. Residues: CASSADRYSNQPQHF.

V gene TRBV7-9 combines with J gene TRBJ2-1; 8 bases agree with TRBD1. This CDR3 contains 16 residues. The germline V gene has CDR1 SEHNR and CDR2 FQNEAQ (reference sequence). The V gene end was trimmed by 6 bases and the J gene end by 1 base; junction bases not matched to a gene: 8. CDR3 in amino acids: CASSNRGKTSYNEQFF. The CDR3, as DNA: TGTGCCAGCAGTAACAGGGGGAAGACGTCCTACAATGAGCAGTTCTTC.

This chain uses TRBV5-6 with TRBJ2-1; D is possibly TRBD1 (5 bases). This CDR3 spans 15 amino acids. In germline, CDR1 is SGHDT, CDR2 YYEEEE. V was cut by 4 bases and J by 3 bases, with 14 bases left in between. This CDR3 reads CASSRAGRDYNEQFF. CDR3 in DNA: TGTGCCAGCAGCCGAGCTGGCAGGGACTACAATGAGCAGTTCTTC.

The chain is built from TRBV5-1 and TRBJ1-2; a possible D gene is TRBD1 (6 bases). The CDR3 spans 15 residues. Germline V CDR1 and CDR2: SGHRS, YFSETQ. The V and J ends lost 3 bases and 2 bases respectively, with 14 bases between them. The CDR3 loop reads CASSSPTGSNYGYTF. The CDR3 coding sequence is TGCGCCAGCAGCTCACCGACAGGCTCAAACTATGGCTACACCTTC.

The chain has TRBV4-1 and TRBJ1-1; D might be TRBD1 (6 bases). Trimming left V 1 base short and J 5 bases short, with 14 bases between. This CDR3 region has 15 residues. Per the germline V gene, CDR1 is MGHRA and CDR2 is YSYEKL. CDR3 residues: CASSQVNREGTEAFF. CDR3 DNA: TGCGCCAGCAGCCAAGTAAACAGGGAGGGGACTGAAGCTTTCTTT.

The chain combines TRBV5-1 with TRBJ1-6; tentative D call: TRBD1 (6 bases). The CDR3 runs 16 residues. CDR1 is SGHRS and CDR2 is YFSETQ in the germline V gene. Deletions cut 4 bases from V and 8 bases from J, with 19 bases between. This chain's CDR3 is CASSAQGHGRDSPLHF. The CDR3 coding sequence is TGCGCCAGCAGCGCACAGGGTCACGGTCGCGATTCACCCCTCCACTTT.

The gene calls are TRBV5-6 and TRBJ2-3; D is unclear. The ends were cut back, 0 bases at V and 8 bases at J, with 7 bases in the middle. This CDR3 contains 12 residues. Looked up from germline, CDR1 is SGHDT and CDR2 is YYEEEE. The CDR3 DNA follows: TGTGCCAGCAGCTTGGAGACGGGTACGCAGTATTTT. Protein sequence: CASSLETGTQYF.

The CDR3 spells CASSPTGTDGYTF. As DNA, the CDR3 is TGTGCCAGCTCACCGACCGGGACAGATGGCTACACCTTC. The rearrangement joins TRBV18 to TRBJ1-2; TRBD1 agrees at 7 bases. J lost 6 bases, V lost 3 bases, and 4 bases had no gene match. The CDR3 spans 13 residues. Germline CDR1 is KGHSH and CDR2 is LQKENI.

This chain joins TRBV7-2 and TRBJ1-2, with 10 bases lining up with TRBD1. CDR1 is SGHTA and CDR2 is FQGNSA in the germline V gene. The CDR3 is made up of 15 amino acids. V dropped 3 bases and J dropped 7; count of bases not matched to a gene: 8. CDR3 loop: CASSFQGQGRVGYTF. CDR3 sequence (DNA): TGTGCCAGCAGCTTTCAGGGACAGGGGCGCGTTGGCTACACCTTC. Complete variable domain (other parts from reference TRBV7-2 and TRBJ1-2): GAGVSQSPSNKVTEKGKDVELRCDPISGHTALYWYRQSLGQGLEFLIYFQGNSAPDKSGLPSDRFSAERTGGSVSTLTIQRTQQEDSAVYLCASSFQGQGRVGYTFGSGTRLTVV.

J is TRBJ2-5 and V is TRBV7-8, with 9 bases identical to TRBD1. With V trimmed by 5 bases and J by 5 bases, 3 bases remained unmatched. The V gene's germline CDR1 is SGHVS and CDR2 FQNEAQ. The CDR3 spans 13 residues. As DNA, the CDR3 is TGTGCCAGCAGCCGAGACAGGGGGGAGACCCAGTACTTC. Its protein is CASSRDRGETQYF.

J is TRBJ1-1 and V is TRBV7-2, with D possibly matching TRBD1 (5 bases). Germline values: CDR1 SGHTA, CDR2 FQGNSA. V lost 1 base to trimming and J lost 5 bases, with 14 bases between them. The CDR3 covers 15 residues. CDR3 coding DNA: TGTGCCAGCAGCTTAGAGGGGTGGGGGGATACTGAAGCTTTCTTT. Its protein is CASSLEGWGDTEAFF. The whole variable domain, filled in from reference TRBV7-2 and TRBJ1-1, reads GAGVSQSPSNKVTEKGKDVELRCDPISGHTALYWYRQSLGQGLEFLIYFQGNSAPDKSGLPSDRFSAERTGGSVSTLTIQRTQQEDSAVYLCASSLEGWGDTEAFFGQGTRLTVV.

The chain employs TRBV12-1 and TRBJ1-5; the DNA was not used to check the table's D call, TRBD1. TRBV12-1 counts as a pseudogene. CDR3 length: 16 residues. CDR3 bases: TGTGCCAGCAGCTTTGAGGGACAGTATAGCAATCAGCCCCAGCATTTT. Translation: CASSFEGQYSNQPQHF.

This clone was seen a single time. The chain couples TRBV19 to TRBJ1-4; D might be TRBD1 (5 bases). Germline V gene lookup returns CDR1 LNHDA and CDR2 SQIVND (reference sequence). V lost 7 bases to trimming and J lost 8 bases, with 23 bases between them. The CDR3 spans 16 residues. CDR3 sequence reads: CASIPNRQPSREKLFF. Written as DNA, the CDR3 is TGTGCCAGTATCCCAAATAGACAGCCTTCTAGAGAAAAACTGTTTTTT.

The chain couples TRBV7-3 to TRBJ2-3; TRBD2 matches 10 bases. Germline assignment: CDR1 SGHTA and CDR2 FQGTGA. The CDR3 is 15 residues long. V lost 5 bases to trimming and J lost 5 bases; unmatched junction nucleotides: 7. The CDR3 spells CASSRSGGAGDTQYF. The CDR3 DNA sequence: TGTGCCAGCAGCCGAAGCGGGGGGGCCGGAGATACGCAGTATTTT. Based on the CDR3 plus reference TRBV7-3 and TRBJ2-3, the full variable domain is GAGVSQTPSNKVTEKGKYVELRCDPISGHTALYWYRQSLGQGPEFLIYFQGTGAADDSGLPNDRFFAVRPEGSVSTLKIQRTERGDSAVYLCASSRSGGAGDTQYFGPGTRLTVL.

This clone has only one observation. The chain uses TRBV18 and TRBJ2-2; 11 bases are shared with TRBD1. The junction had 4 bases not matched to a gene; V was cut back by 3 bases and J by 1 base. CDR1 KGHSH and CDR2 LQKENI come from the germline V gene. The CDR3 runs to 17 residues. The CDR3 sequence: CASSPSGTGGNTGELFF. The CDR3 nucleotides are TGTGCCAGCTCACCCTCCGGGACAGGGGGGAACACCGGGGAGCTGTTTTTT. Supplemented by reference TRBV18 and TRBJ2-2, the full variable domain reads NAGVMQNPRHLVRRRGQEARLRCSPMKGHSHVYWYRQLPEEGLKFMVYLQKENIIDESGMPKERFSAEFPKEGPSILRIQQVVRGDSAAYFCASSPSGTGGNTGELFFGEGSRLTVL.

A single count supports this clone. The gene calls are TRBV11-3 and TRBJ2-2; D perhaps matches TRBD2 (5 bases). Germline V gives CDR1 SGHNT, CDR2 YENEEA. The CDR3 extends over 19 amino acids. V was cut by 5 bases and J by 1 base, with 23 bases left in between. The CDR3 sequence is CASSRSGRALRKNTGELFF. CDR3 DNA sequence: TGTGCCAGCAGCCGCAGCGGCCGGGCCCTAAGAAAGAACACCGGGGAGCTGTTTTTT.

The chain joins TRBV3-1 (or the pseudogene TRBV3-2) to TRBJ1-2; D is possibly TRBD1 (5 bases). V was trimmed by 1 base and J by 4 bases, leaving 10 bases between them. This CDR3 comprises 14 residues. Germline CDR1 and CDR2: LGHDT and YNNKEL (reference sequence). CDR3 amino acids: CASSQGGTSYGYTF. For the CDR3, the DNA is TGTGCCAGCAGCCAAGGTGGGACTAGCTATGGCTACACCTTC.

V gene TRBV7-2 combines with J gene TRBJ2-7; 9 nucleotides match TRBD1. This CDR3 has 15 amino acids. Germline lookup yields CDR1 SGHTA and CDR2 FQGNSA. Trimming cost V 3 bases and J 1 base; bases outside gene matches: 4. CDR3 nucleotides: TGTGCCAGCAGCTTCACAGGGGGCGGTTCCTACGAGCAGTACTTC. Translation gives CASSFTGGGSYEQYF.

The chain uses TRBV19 and TRBJ1-3; D possibly corresponds to TRBD1 (6 bases). Germline V gene lookup returns CDR1 LNHDA and CDR2 SQIVND (reference sequence). The CDR3 extends over 15 amino acids. Trimming shortened V by 5 bases and J by 0 bases, and 11 bases separated the two germline ends. CDR3 DNA sequence: TGTGCCAGTAGTGCCGCGGACAGCTCTGGAAACACCATATATTTT. It codes for CASSAADSSGNTIYF.

The chain recombines TRBV3-1 (or the pseudogene TRBV3-2) with TRBJ2-3; 12 bases are shared with TRBD2. Looked up from germline, CDR1 is LGHDT and CDR2 is YNNKEL (reference sequence). This CDR3 has 15 amino acids. V dropped 1 base and J dropped 8; count of bases not matched to a gene: 4. CDR3 bases: TGTGCCAGCAGCCAAGCGACTAGCGGGGGAGGTACGCAGTATTTT. It specifies CASSQATSGGGTQYF.

The chain uses TRBV11-2 and TRBJ2-1; 8 bases are a match to TRBD2. The CDR3 has 15 amino acids. Germline values: CDR1 SGHAT, CDR2 FQNNGV. V trimming: 3 bases; J trimming: 4 bases; junction bases outside the gene matches: 5. The CDR3 loop is CASSFGVAGYNEQFF. The CDR3 nucleotides are TGTGCCAGCAGCTTCGGAGTAGCGGGGTACAATGAGCAGTTCTTC.

This chain links TRBV7-2 with TRBJ1-1, with D tentatively TRBD1 (6 bases). Germline CDR1 and CDR2: SGHTA and FQGNSA. The ends were cut back, 2 bases at V and 3 bases at J, with 13 bases in the middle. The CDR3 runs to 15 residues. CDR3 DNA: TGTGCCAGCAGCTTACCCCCAGGGGTAGACACTGAAGCTTTCTTT. Translating it yields CASSLPPGVDTEAFF.

Here the CDR3 DNA reads TGTGCCAGCAGCTTCCAGGGGCTCAACTATGGCTACACCTTC. It encodes CASSFQGLNYGYTF. The chain combines TRBV7-9 with TRBJ1-2; tentative D call: TRBD1 (6 bases). V lost 3 bases to trimming and J lost 2 bases, with 10 bases between them. This CDR3 contains 14 residues. The V gene's germline CDR1 is SEHNR and CDR2 FQNEAQ (reference sequence).